This T cell receptor beta chain was captured by sequencing in a study of cytomegalovirus exposure and HLA in healthy donors. The length of the CDR3 is 14 residues. With 8 bases removed from V and 8 bases from J, the gap between germline ends came to 18 bases. Per the germline V gene, CDR1 is SEHNR and CDR2 is FQNEAQ (reference sequence). The PCR was carried out with 60 Vbeta primers and 13 Jbeta primers. Only in-frame clones appear in the TCRdb table, and some are missing; sequencing was by immunoSEQ multiplex PCR. The data show about 140,000 clones, about 77% seen once. Notes on the study in general: The study dropped some indistinguishable V segments, TRBV6-2 and TRBV6-3 among them. Using a false discovery rate of 0.05, a later analysis showed that 16,000 or so TCR beta sequences were associated with HLA alleles.

Note on this clone: The antigen remains unidentified.

The sequenced material came from PBMCs. This receptor was obtained from a female donor in good health and CMV-seronegative. The V call is TRBV7-9, the J call TRBJ1-4; possibly TRBD1 for D (6 bases). This CDR3 is CASSIQGSGEKLFF. The DNA for the CDR3 is TGTGCCAGCTCAATACAGGGAAGCGGCGAAAAACTGTTTTTT.